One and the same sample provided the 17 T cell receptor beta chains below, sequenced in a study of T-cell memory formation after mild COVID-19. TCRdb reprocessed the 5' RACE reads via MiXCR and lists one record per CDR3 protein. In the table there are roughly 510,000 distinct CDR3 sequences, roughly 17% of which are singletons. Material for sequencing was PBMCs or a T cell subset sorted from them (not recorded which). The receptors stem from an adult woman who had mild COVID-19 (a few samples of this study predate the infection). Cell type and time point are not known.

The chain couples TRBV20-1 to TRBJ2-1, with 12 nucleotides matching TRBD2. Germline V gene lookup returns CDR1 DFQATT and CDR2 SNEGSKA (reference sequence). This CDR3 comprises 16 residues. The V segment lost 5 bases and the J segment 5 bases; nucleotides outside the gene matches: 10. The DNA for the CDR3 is TGCAGTGCTGGTTCTAGCGGGAGGGCCGCCCACAATGAGCAGTTCTTC. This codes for CSAGSSGRAAHNEQFF.

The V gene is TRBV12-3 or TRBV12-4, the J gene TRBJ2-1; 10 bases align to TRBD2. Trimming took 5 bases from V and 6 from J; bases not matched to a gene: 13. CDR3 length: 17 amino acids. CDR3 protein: CASSLEPGLAASNEQFF. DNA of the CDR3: TGTGCCAGCAGTCTTGAGCCAGGACTAGCGGCCTCCAATGAGCAGTTCTTC.

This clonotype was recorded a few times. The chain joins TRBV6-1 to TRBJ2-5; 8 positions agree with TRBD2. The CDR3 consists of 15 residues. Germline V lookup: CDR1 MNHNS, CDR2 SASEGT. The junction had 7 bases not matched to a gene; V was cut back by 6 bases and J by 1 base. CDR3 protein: CASSDGRGFQETQYF. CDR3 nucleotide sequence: TGTGCCAGCAGCGACGGGAGGGGGTTCCAAGAGACCCAGTACTTC.

The CDR3 DNA reads TGCAGCGTTGTAGTGGGGACCTCTGGAAACACCATATATTTT. As protein: CSVVVGTSGNTIYF. This sequence joins TRBV29-1 and TRBJ1-3; weak D call: TRBD1 (5 bases). Trimming cost V 4 bases and J 0 bases, with 10 bases left between them. CDR1 and CDR2 from the germline V gene are SQVTM and ANQGSEA. This CDR3 region has 14 residues.

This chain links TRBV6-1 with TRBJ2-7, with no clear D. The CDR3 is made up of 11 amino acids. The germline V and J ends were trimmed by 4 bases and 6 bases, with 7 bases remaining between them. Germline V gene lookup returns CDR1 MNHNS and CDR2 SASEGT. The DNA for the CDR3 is TGTGCCAGCAGTGGATTGTCCGAGCAGTACTTC. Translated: CASSGLSEQYF.

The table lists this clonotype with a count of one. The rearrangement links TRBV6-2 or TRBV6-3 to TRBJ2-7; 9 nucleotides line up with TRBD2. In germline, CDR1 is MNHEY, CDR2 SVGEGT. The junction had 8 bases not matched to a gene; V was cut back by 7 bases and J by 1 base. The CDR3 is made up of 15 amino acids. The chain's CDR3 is CASTFGTSYSYEQYF. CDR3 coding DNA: TGTGCCAGCACCTTCGGGACTAGCTATTCCTACGAGCAGTACTTC.

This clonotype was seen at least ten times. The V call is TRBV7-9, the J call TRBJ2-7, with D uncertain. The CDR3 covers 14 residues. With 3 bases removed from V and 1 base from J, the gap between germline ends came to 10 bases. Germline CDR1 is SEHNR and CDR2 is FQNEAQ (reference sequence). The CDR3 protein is CASSLLDPSYEQYF. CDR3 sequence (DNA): TGTGCCAGCAGCTTGTTGGATCCTTCCTACGAGCAGTACTTC.

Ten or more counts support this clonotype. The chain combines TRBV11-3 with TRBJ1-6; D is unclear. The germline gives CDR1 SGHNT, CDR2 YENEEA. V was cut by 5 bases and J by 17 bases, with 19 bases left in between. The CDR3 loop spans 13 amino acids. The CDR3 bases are TGTGCCAGCAGCCCAAGTCCGGGCCGATCAATCCACTTT. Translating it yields CASSPSPGRSIHF.

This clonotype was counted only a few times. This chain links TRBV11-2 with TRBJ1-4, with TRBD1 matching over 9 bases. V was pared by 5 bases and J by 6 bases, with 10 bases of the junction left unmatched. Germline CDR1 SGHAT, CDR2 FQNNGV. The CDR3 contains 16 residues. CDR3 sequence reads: CASSRKTGTGHEKLFF. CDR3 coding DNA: TGTGCCAGCAGCCGAAAAACCGGGACAGGGCATGAAAAACTGTTTTTT.

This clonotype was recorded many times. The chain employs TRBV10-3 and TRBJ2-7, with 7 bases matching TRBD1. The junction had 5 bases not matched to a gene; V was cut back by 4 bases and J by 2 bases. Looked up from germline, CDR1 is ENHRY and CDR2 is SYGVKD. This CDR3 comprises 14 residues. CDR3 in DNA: TGTGCCATCAGTGGCGACAGGGCTGCCTACGAGCAGTACTTC. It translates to CAISGDRAAYEQYF.

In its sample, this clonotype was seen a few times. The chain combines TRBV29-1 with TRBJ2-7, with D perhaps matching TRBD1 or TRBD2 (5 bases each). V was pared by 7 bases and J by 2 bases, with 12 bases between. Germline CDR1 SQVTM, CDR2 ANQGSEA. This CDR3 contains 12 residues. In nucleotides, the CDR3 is TGCAGCGGGTGGGACGGACCCTACGAGCAGTACTTC. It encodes CSGWDGPYEQYF.

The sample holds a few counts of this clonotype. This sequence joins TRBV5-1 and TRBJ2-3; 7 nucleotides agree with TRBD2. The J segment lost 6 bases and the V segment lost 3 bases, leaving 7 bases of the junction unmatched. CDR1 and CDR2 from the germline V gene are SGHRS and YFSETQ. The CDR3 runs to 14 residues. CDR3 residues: CASSWAGDGDTQYF. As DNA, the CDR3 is TGCGCCAGCAGCTGGGCGGGAGATGGCGATACGCAGTATTTT. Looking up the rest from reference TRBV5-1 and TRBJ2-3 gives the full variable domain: KAGVTQTPRYLIKTRGQQVTLSCSPISGHRSVSWYQQTPGQGLQFLFEYFSETQRNKGNFPGRFSGRQFSNSRSEMNVSTLELGDSALYLCASSWAGDGDTQYFGPGTRLTVL.

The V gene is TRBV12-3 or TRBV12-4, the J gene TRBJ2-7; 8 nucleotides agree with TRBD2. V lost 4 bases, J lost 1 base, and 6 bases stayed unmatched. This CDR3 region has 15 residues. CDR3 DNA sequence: TGTGCCAGCAGTTCAAGCGGGGGACAATCCTACGAGCAGTACTTC. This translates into CASSSSGGQSYEQYF.

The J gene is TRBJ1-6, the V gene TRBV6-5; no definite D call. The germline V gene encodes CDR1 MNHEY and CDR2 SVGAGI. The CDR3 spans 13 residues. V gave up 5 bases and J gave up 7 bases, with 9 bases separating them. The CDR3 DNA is TGTGCCAGCAGTCGGTTCGGGAATTCACCCCTCCACTTT. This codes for CASSRFGNSPLHF.

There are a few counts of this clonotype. The CDR3 loop is CASSLKGWGNYGYTF. CDR3 sequence (DNA): TGTGCCAGCAGTTTAAAGGGGTGGGGTAACTATGGCTACACCTTC. The chain has TRBV27 and TRBJ1-2; D is possibly TRBD1 (5 bases). Germline V CDR1 and CDR2: MNHEY, SMNVEV (reference sequence). The CDR3 covers 15 residues. V was shortened by 2 bases and J by 1 base, with 11 bases between the two germline ends.

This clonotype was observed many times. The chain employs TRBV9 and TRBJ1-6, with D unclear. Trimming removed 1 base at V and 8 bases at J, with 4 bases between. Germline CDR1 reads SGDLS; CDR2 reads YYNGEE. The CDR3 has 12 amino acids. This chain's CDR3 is CASSVIDSPLHF. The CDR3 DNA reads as TGTGCCAGCAGCGTAATCGATTCACCCCTCCACTTT.

CDR3 region: CASSFRTGNRYSNQPQHF. The CDR3 DNA follows: TGTGCCAGCAGTTTCCGCACAGGGAATCGGTATAGCAATCAGCCCCAGCATTTT. The V gene is TRBV12-3 or TRBV12-4, the J gene TRBJ1-5; the D gene is possibly TRBD1 (6 bases). The V end lost 3 bases, the J end lost 0 bases, and 18 bases lay between the germline ends. This CDR3 has 18 amino acids.